The T cell receptor (beta chain) under discussion was sequenced for a study of T cells in localized non-small cell lung cancer. The study's findings and limits: Adjacent uninvolved lung tissue had the highest T cell clonality, exceeding tumor. Patients showing higher blood T cell density tended to see longer overall survival. Of the top 100 tumor clones, median around 55 were in adjacent lung, about 30 among its top 100. The study sequenced only one region of the tumor. As a result, intratumor heterogeneity could not be excluded and remains possible.

As regards this clone: Its antigen remains unknown.

Generated by immunoSEQ multiplex PCR, the TCRdb table keeps only in-frame clones and is missing some. The data hold under 100,000 clones, with more than 75% observed a single time. This receptor was taken from a woman aged 35 to 69 with stage I squamous cell lung carcinoma. Sequenced material: peripheral blood, taken before any cancer treatment.

The CDR3, as DNA: TGTGCCAGCAGTCCGGAAACCGTGACCCTCTATAATTCACCCCTCCACTTT. It encodes CASSPETVTLYNSPLHF. This chain links TRBV27 with TRBJ1-6; no definite D call. Germline CDR1 MNHEY, CDR2 SMNVEV (reference sequence). Trimming stripped 5 bases from V and 3 bases from J, with 17 bases between. This CDR3 is 17 amino acids long.